Sequencing of this T cell receptor beta chain was carried out in a study of T cell responses to AZD1222 COVID-19 vaccine. General observations from the study: The donor cohort was predominantly white British with a female majority, and clonal diversity may have been underestimated. Distributed over spike, vaccine-associated CD4 TCRs predominated at 160-218 and 743-854. Repertoire samples came only from after the peak T cell response.

Comment on this clone: Its antigen is still unknown.

Measured with immunoSEQ multiplex PCR; TCRdb has only the in-frame clones, and not every one. The sample yields about 140,000 clones, about 92% seen once. Germline CDR1 reads MNHNS; CDR2 reads SASEGT. The CDR3 covers 16 residues. Trimming removed 4 bases from V and 0 bases from J, with 12 bases in between. J is TRBJ2-2 and V is TRBV6-1; D gene unclear. Material: peripheral blood, obtained 28 days after the second AZD1222 dose. The sequence came from an adult who received the AZD1222 COVID-19 vaccine. Here the CDR3 reads CASSVTAGTNTGELFF. CDR3 DNA sequence: TGTGCCAGCAGTGTAACAGCTGGTACGAACACCGGGGAGCTGTTTTTT.